Each of the 21 T cell receptor beta chains below was sequenced from the same sample in a study of CD8 T cells in ankylosing spondylitis. Overall study findings and caveats: A motif in TCR beta, a set of eight highly homologous variants, appeared characteristic of ankylosing spondylitis blood.

The antigens these receptors bind are not known. TCRdb reprocessed the 5' RACE reads via MiXCR and lists one record per CDR3 protein. The table lists about 390,000 distinct CDR3 sequences, around 24% of them singletons, with approximately 15% in the top ten. The sequenced material came from blood, either unsorted or a sorted T cell fraction (not recorded which). These receptors originate from a male donor with ankylosing spondylitis.

The chain uses TRBV12-3 or TRBV12-4 and TRBJ2-7; the match to TRBD2 covers 9 bases. This CDR3 spans 14 amino acids. V was pared by 7 bases and J by 4 bases, with 8 bases of the junction left unmatched. The CDR3 is CASKPGLAFYEQYF. The CDR3 region has the DNA TGTGCCAGCAAACCGGGACTAGCTTTTTACGAGCAGTACTTC.

The chain links TRBV10-3 to TRBJ1-5; D is undetermined. Germline V gives CDR1 ENHRY, CDR2 SYGVKD. This CDR3 has 13 residues. Trimming left V 7 bases short and J 5 bases short, with 12 bases between. The CDR3 is CAINQGFDQPQHF. The CDR3, as DNA: TGTGCCATCAACCAAGGGTTTGATCAGCCCCAGCATTTT.

The rearrangement uses TRBV4-1 and TRBJ1-4; D remains ambiguous. V shed 3 bases and J shed 8 bases, with 10 bases lying between them. Germline V gene lookup returns CDR1 MGHRA and CDR2 YSYEKL. CDR3 length: 13 amino acids. CDR3 region: CASSQNRGEKLFF. CDR3 nucleotide sequence: TGCGCCAGCAGCCAGAACCGCGGGGAAAAACTGTTTTTT.

This sequence joins TRBV11-3 and TRBJ2-7; the D gene is possibly TRBD1 (5 bases). The V gene's germline CDR1 is SGHNT and CDR2 YENEEA. With 5 bases removed from V and 6 bases from J, the gap between germline ends came to 11 bases. This CDR3 has 12 residues. CDR3 nucleotides: TGTGCCAGCAGCAAAGATGGGGCCGAGCAGTACTTC. It encodes CASSKDGAEQYF. Based on the CDR3 plus reference TRBV11-3 and TRBJ2-7, the full variable domain is EAGVVQSPRYKIIEKKQPVAFWCNPISGHNTLYWYLQNLGQGPELLIRYENEEAVDDSQLPKDRFSAERLKGVDSTLKIQPAELGDSAVYLCASSKDGAEQYFGPGTRLTVT.

The chain links TRBV7-9 to TRBJ2-2; the match to TRBD2 covers 8 bases. The germline V gene has CDR1 SEHNR and CDR2 FQNEAQ (reference sequence). Trimming removed 5 bases from V and 3 bases from J; junction bases left unmatched: 8. The CDR3 is 16 residues long. CDR3 coding DNA: TGTGCCAGCAGCGTACAGGGCGGGAGGCACACCGGGGAGCTGTTTTTT. Its translation is CASSVQGGRHTGELFF. The whole variable domain, remainder taken from reference TRBV7-9 and TRBJ2-2, is DTGVSQNPRHKITKRGQNVTFRCDPISEHNRLYWYRQTLGQGPEFLTYFQNEAQLEKSRLLSDRFSAERPKGSFSTLEIQRTEQGDSAMYLCASSVQGGRHTGELFFGEGSRLTVL.

V usage is TRBV5-1 and J usage is TRBJ1-5, with D unresolved. The length of the CDR3 is 16 residues. Trimming pared 0 bases from V and 0 bases from J, leaving 10 bases between. Germline V gene data show CDR1 as SGHRS and CDR2 as YFSETQ. CDR3 in DNA: TGCGCCAGCAGCTTGGACTCAAGAGGTAGCAATCAGCCCCAGCATTTT. Its translation is CASSLDSRGSNQPQHF.

The chain combines TRBV28 with TRBJ2-1, with 12 bases matching TRBD2. Germline V CDR1 and CDR2: MDHEN, SYDVKM. V dropped 8 bases and J dropped 7; count of bases not matched to a gene: 3. The CDR3 covers 13 residues. The CDR3: CASRLAGENEQFF. The CDR3 coding sequence is TGTGCCAGCCGACTAGCGGGAGAGAATGAGCAGTTCTTC.

The chain is built from TRBV24-1 and TRBJ2-7; no clear D. Per germline, CDR1 KGHDR and CDR2 SFDVKD. Trimming cost V 2 bases and J 0 bases, with 16 bases left between them. The CDR3 loop spans 17 amino acids. CDR3 region: CATSDSGTGSYSYEQYF. The CDR3 DNA sequence: TGTGCCACCAGTGATTCGGGCACTGGCAGTTACTCCTACGAGCAGTACTTC.

This clonotype was picked up many times. V usage is TRBV10-3 and J usage is TRBJ2-1, with D uncertain. Trimming removed 8 bases from V and 8 bases from J, with 13 bases in between. Germline V gene data show CDR1 as ENHRY and CDR2 as SYGVKD. The CDR3 extends over 12 amino acids. CDR3 sequence: CAIVGQADEQFF. Written as DNA, the CDR3 is TGTGCCATCGTGGGTCAGGCCGATGAGCAGTTCTTC.

The chain carries TRBV18 and TRBJ2-1; TRBD1 is a possible D gene (6 bases). This CDR3 is built from 17 residues. Germline V gene lookup returns CDR1 KGHSH and CDR2 LQKENI. Between the trimmed V and J ends, which lost 3 bases and 4 bases, there was a span of 19 bases. CDR3 nucleotide sequence: TGTGCCAGCTCACCGGCCTTGGGGACACAACCTTACAATGAGCAGTTCTTC. It encodes CASSPALGTQPYNEQFF.

This clonotype occurred once. The chain uses TRBV5-1 and TRBJ1-1, with 10 bases fitting TRBD1. This CDR3 region has 16 residues. The germline V gene encodes CDR1 SGHRS and CDR2 YFSETQ. Trimming cost V 0 bases and J 2 bases; bases outside gene matches: 4. This chain's CDR3 is CASSLAGTGANTEAFF. Here the CDR3 DNA reads TGCGCCAGCAGCTTGGCCGGGACAGGGGCTAACACTGAAGCTTTCTTT.

This clonotype was seen ten or more times. The chain has TRBV5-1 and TRBJ2-5; D uncertain. This CDR3 has 12 residues. V was trimmed by 1 base and J by 5 bases, leaving 6 bases between them. The germline gives CDR1 SGHRS, CDR2 YFSETQ. The CDR3 nucleotides read TGCGCCAGCAGCTTGTCGTCTGAGACCCAGTACTTC. This sequence encodes CASSLSSETQYF.

This clonotype was observed many times. This chain uses TRBV28 with TRBJ1-2; no firm D call. The germline CDR1 and CDR2 sequences are MDHEN and SYDVKM. The CDR3 covers 15 residues. The V end lost 1 base, the J end lost 4 bases, and 13 bases lay between the germline ends. The CDR3 nucleotides are TGTGCCAGCAGTTTATTTTGGCAGGAAGGCTATGGCTACACCTTC. Its translation is CASSLFWQEGYGYTF.

Comments on this clonotype: An end of the junction does not agree with germline; a read error may underlie this. J is TRBJ1-2 and V is TRBV5-1, with D maybe TRBD1 (5 bases). Per the germline V gene, CDR1 is SGHRS and CDR2 is YFSETQ. The CDR3 runs to 11 residues. The CDR3 nucleotides are TGCGCCAGGGTGAACAAGGGGTACAGTGCCTTC. Residues: CARVNKGYSAF.

The V call is TRBV28, the J call TRBJ2-6; D is unresolved. Germline assignment: CDR1 MDHEN and CDR2 SYDVKM. The CDR3 sequence is 16 residues long. Trimming left V 8 bases short and J 1 base short, with 15 bases between. The CDR3, as DNA: TGTGCCAGCGCCCTCCGCTGGGGTTCTGGGGCCAACGTCCTGACTTTC. It encodes CASALRWGSGANVLTF.

This clonotype was seen just once. The chain's CDR3 is CASSQGAGLYNQPQHF. Here the CDR3 DNA reads TGTGCCAGCAGCCAAGGGGCAGGGTTATACAATCAGCCCCAGCATTTT. This chain connects TRBV3-1 to TRBJ1-5, with D tentatively TRBD1 (5 bases). In germline, CDR1 is LGHDT, CDR2 YNNKEL (reference sequence). This CDR3 spans 16 amino acids. With 1 base removed from V and 3 bases from J, the gap between germline ends came to 13 bases. The whole variable domain, filled in from reference TRBV3-1 and TRBJ1-5, reads DTAVSQTPKYLVTQMGNDKSIKCEQNLGHDTMYWYKQDSKKFLKIMFSYNNKELIINETVPNRFSPKSPDKAHLNLHINSLELGDSAVYFCASSQGAGLYNQPQHFGDGTRLSIL.

This clonotype was observed a handful of times. V and J are TRBV4-1 and TRBJ2-7; D is unresolved. Germline CDR1 MGHRA, CDR2 YSYEKL. V lost 0 bases and J lost 3, with 12 bases in between. The length of the CDR3 is 15 residues. CDR3 DNA sequence: TGCGCCAGCAGCCAAGAACGGTCAACGGGCTACGAGCAGTACTTC. This gives the protein CASSQERSTGYEQYF.

This clonotype occurred a few times. The chain joins TRBV5-1 to TRBJ2-3; perhaps TRBD2 as D (5 bases). V was cut by 1 base and J by 2 bases, with 8 bases left in between. Per germline, CDR1 SGHRS and CDR2 YFSETQ. This CDR3 has 14 residues. The CDR3 DNA is TGCGCCAGCAGCTTGACCGGGATCACAGATACGCAGTATTTT. It translates to CASSLTGITDTQYF.

V gene TRBV12-3 or TRBV12-4 combines with J gene TRBJ2-2; TRBD2 agrees at 9 bases. V lost 6 bases to trimming and J lost 4 bases; unmatched junction nucleotides: 3. The CDR3 has 14 residues. CDR3 nucleotide sequence: TGTGCCAGCAGGGTACTAGCGGGCACCGGGGAGCTGTTTTTT. Amino acid sequence: CASRVLAGTGELFF.

Ten or more counts support this clonotype. This chain connects TRBV24-1 to TRBJ2-1; tentative D call: TRBD2 (6 bases). Germline V CDR1 and CDR2: KGHDR, SFDVKD. Trimming removed 7 bases from V and 5 bases from J, with 14 bases in between. The CDR3 is 14 residues long. CDR3 protein: CATRAGSPNNEQFF. The CDR3 DNA sequence: TGTGCCACCAGAGCCGGGAGCCCTAACAATGAGCAGTTCTTC.

This clonotype was detected a few times. The chain uses TRBV25-1 and TRBJ2-7; D not certain. The CDR3 sequence is 10 residues long. V was cut by 3 bases and J by 4 bases, with 1 base left in between. The germline V gene has CDR1 MGHDK and CDR2 SYGVNS. The CDR3, as DNA: TGTGCCAGCAGTGATTACGAGCAGTACTTC. It encodes CASSDYEQYF.